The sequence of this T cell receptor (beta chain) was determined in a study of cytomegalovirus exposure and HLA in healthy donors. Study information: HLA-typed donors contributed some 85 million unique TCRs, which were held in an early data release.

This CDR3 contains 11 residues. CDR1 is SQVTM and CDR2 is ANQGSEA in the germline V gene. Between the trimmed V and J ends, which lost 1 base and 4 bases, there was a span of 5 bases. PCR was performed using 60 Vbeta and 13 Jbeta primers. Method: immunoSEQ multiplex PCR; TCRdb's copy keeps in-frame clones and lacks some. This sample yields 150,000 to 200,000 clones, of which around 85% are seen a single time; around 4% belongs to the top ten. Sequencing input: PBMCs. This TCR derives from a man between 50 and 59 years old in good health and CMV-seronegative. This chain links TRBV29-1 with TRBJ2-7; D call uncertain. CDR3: CSVEGGYEQYF. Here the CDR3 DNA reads TGCAGCGTTGAAGGCGGTTACGAGCAGTACTTC.